The next 27 T cell receptor beta chains were all read from a single sample in a study of T cells in Graves' hyperthyroidism and ophthalmopathy. The investigators amplified TCR beta CDR3 regions from RNA transcripts. A set of HTBI primers served as the primers for a first-round RT-PCR of the TCR CDR3. TCRdb recomputed calls from the multiplex PCR reads with MiXCR, one row per CDR3 protein. Found here are 750,000 to 950,000 distinct CDR3 sequences, 35% to 45% of them singletons; the top ten hold 8% to 9%. Sequenced input: blood. These TCRs come from a man aged 18 to 29 with Graves' hyperthyroidism.

Comments on this clonotype: It is likely a read error: a sequence one base away is far more abundant. The V call is TRBV10-3, the J call TRBJ1-5; D is unresolved. This CDR3 comprises 13 residues. Germline CDR1 reads ENHRY; CDR2 reads SYGVKD. CDR3 amino acids: CANSVSGNQPQHF. The CDR3 DNA is TGTGCCAACAGTGTCTCGGGGAATCAGCCCCAGCATTTT.

This clonotype was counted many times. This chain links TRBV20-1 with TRBJ1-2; tentative D call: TRBD1 (6 bases). This CDR3 has 14 residues. V gave up 6 bases and J gave up 4 bases, with 18 bases separating them. CDR1 is DFQATT and CDR2 is SNEGSKA in the germline V gene (reference sequence). This CDR3 reads CSASSGAQSYGYTF. In nucleotides, the CDR3 is TGCAGTGCGTCGTCAGGGGCGCAGTCCTATGGCTACACCTTC.

This clonotype was seen just once. This may arise from a read error, as a much more abundant clone is one base away. The chain employs TRBV11-1 and TRBJ1-5; D not certain. V shed 5 bases and J shed 5 bases, with 7 bases lying between them. The CDR3 extends over 12 amino acids. Germline V CDR1 and CDR2: SGHAT, FQDESV (reference sequence). This CDR3 reads CASSRDDQPQHF. CDR3 in DNA: TGTGCCAGCAGCCGGGATGATCAGCCCCAGCATTTT. The full variable domain, with the rest looked up from reference TRBV11-1 and TRBJ1-5, is EAEVAQSPRYKITEKSQAVAFWCDPISGHATLYWYRQILGQGPELLVQFQDESVVDDSQLPKDRFSAERLKGVDSTLKIQPAELGDSAMYLCASSRDDQPQHFGDGTRLSIL.

The chain couples TRBV10-3 to TRBJ2-7; 7 nucleotides line up with TRBD1. The CDR3 contains 13 residues. J gave up 5 bases and V 5 bases, and 6 bases lay outside the gene matches. Germline CDR1 is ENHRY and CDR2 is SYGVKD. Here the CDR3 DNA reads TGTGCCATCAGTAGGGGGCGCCTCGACGAGCAGTACTTC. Amino acids: CAISRGRLDEQYF.

In regard to this clonotype: One end of the junction fails to match germline, which may point to a read error. The CDR3 nucleotides read TGCGCCAGCAGCCAAGATCGGAACTACTTGAAAGAGACCCAGTACTTC. Its protein product is CASSQDRNYLKETQYF. The rearrangement links TRBV7-9 to TRBJ2-5; D unclear. Germline values: CDR1 SEHNR, CDR2 FQNEAQ (reference sequence). There are 16 residues in the CDR3.

The chain has TRBV12-3 or TRBV12-4 and TRBJ2-7; 7 bases are shared with TRBD2. CDR3 size: 14 residues. V trimming: 2 bases; J trimming: 1 base; junction bases outside the gene matches: 2. Here the CDR3 reads CASSLIGRSYEQYF. As DNA, the CDR3 is TGTGCCAGCAGTTTAATCGGGAGGTCCTACGAGCAGTACTTC.

The chain links TRBV5-4 to TRBJ2-7; no firm D call. The CDR3 spans 14 residues. Between the trimmed V and J ends, which lost 2 bases and 3 bases, there was a span of 12 bases. The germline gives CDR1 SGHNT, CDR2 YYREEE (reference sequence). CDR3 amino acids: CASSFSGAFYEQYF. The CDR3 DNA reads TGTGCCAGCAGCTTCTCGGGCGCGTTCTACGAGCAGTACTTC.

This clonotype was counted between two and nine times. The gene calls are TRBV6-1 and TRBJ1-1; D ambiguous. V was shortened by 8 bases and J by 1 base, with 8 bases between the two germline ends. The length of the CDR3 is 12 residues. From germline, CDR1 is MNHNS and CDR2 SASEGT. The CDR3 reads CASEPGNTEAFF. CDR3 sequence (DNA): TGTGCCAGCGAACCTGGGAACACTGAAGCTTTCTTT.

V is TRBV19 and J is TRBJ2-2; 7 bases map to TRBD2. The V and J ends lost 9 bases and 0 bases, in that order; junction bases with no gene match: 4. This CDR3 is built from 14 residues. CDR1 LNHDA and CDR2 SQIVND come from the germline V gene (reference sequence). CDR3 region: CASRTSPNTGELFF. In DNA form, the CDR3 reads TGTGCCAGCCGGACTAGTCCGAACACCGGGGAGCTGTTTTTT.

This clonotype was seen a handful of times. This chain joins TRBV9 and TRBJ2-5; 7 bases match TRBD1. The CDR3 is 15 residues long. The germline CDR1 and CDR2 sequences are SGDLS and YYNGEE. The trim removed 4 bases at V and 5 bases at J, leaving 11 bases unmatched. CDR3 DNA: TGTGCCAGCAGCCTATCGGCAGGGGGATTGGAGACCCAGTACTTC. It codes for CASSLSAGGLETQYF. The full variable domain, its missing parts supplied by reference TRBV9 and TRBJ2-5, is DSGVTQTPKHLITATGQRVTLRCSPRSGDLSVYWYQQSLDQGLQFLIQYYNGEERAKGNILERFSAQQFPDLHSELNLSSLELGDSALYFCASSLSAGGLETQYFGPGTRLLVL.

This clonotype was observed at least ten times. The genes are TRBV7-3 and TRBJ2-5; TRBD1 agrees at 7 bases. CDR1 is SGHTA and CDR2 is FQGTGA in the germline V gene. J gave up 4 bases and V 2 bases, and 10 bases lay outside the gene matches. The CDR3 is made up of 16 amino acids. The CDR3 DNA reads as TGTGCCAGCAGCTTAGGCGACAGGGTGAAGGGAGAGACCCAGTACTTC. Residues: CASSLGDRVKGETQYF.

As concerns this clonotype: This could be a read error, since a much larger clone is one nucleotide away. The chain joins TRBV29-1 to TRBJ2-7; 9 nucleotides agree with TRBD1. The CDR3 spans 14 residues. With 7 bases clipped from V and 2 bases from J, the junction kept 9 bases outside the gene matches. Per germline, CDR1 SQVTM and CDR2 ANQGSEA. The CDR3 sequence: CSAPGRQGAYEQYF. The CDR3 coding sequence is TGCAGCGCCCCCGGACGACAGGGGGCCTACGAGCAGTACTTC.

This clonotype was seen only a few times. The chain is built from TRBV7-6 and TRBJ1-1; TRBD1 matches 9 bases. The CDR3 extends over 15 amino acids. CDR1 is SGHVS, CDR2 FNYEAQ, per germline. V was pared by 4 bases and J by 5 bases, with 8 bases of the junction left unmatched. In DNA form, the CDR3 reads TGTGCCAGCAGCTCCTGGGGACAGGGTAGTACTGAAGCTTTCTTT. Encoded protein: CASSSWGQGSTEAFF.

At least ten counts were recorded for this clonotype. V usage is TRBV7-9 and J usage is TRBJ1-5; D is unclear. From germline, CDR1 is SEHNR and CDR2 FQNEAQ (reference sequence). This CDR3 comprises 13 residues. V shed 9 bases and J shed 4 bases, with 13 bases lying between them. The CDR3 here is CASQRAANQPQHF. The CDR3 DNA is TGTGCCAGTCAAAGGGCAGCAAATCAGCCCCAGCATTTT.

V gene TRBV7-3 combines with J gene TRBJ2-2; TRBD2 aligns across 7 bases. Trimming removed 1 base from V and 3 bases from J; junction bases left unmatched: 8. CDR1 is SGHTA, CDR2 FQGTGA, per germline. The CDR3 loop spans 17 amino acids. DNA for the CDR3: TGTGCCAGCAGCTTAATGGGCATGACTAGCTACACCGGGGAGCTGTTTTTT. Translating it yields CASSLMGMTSYTGELFF.

Comments on this clonotype: The junction does not match germline at one end; this may be a read error. The V call is TRBV9, the J call TRBJ2-6; D may be TRBD1 or TRBD2 (5 bases each). The CDR3 length is 17 residues. Germline values: CDR1 SGDLS, CDR2 YYNGEE. CDR3 protein: CASRSGTRGSEANVLTF. In DNA, the CDR3 is TGTGCCAGCCGCTCCGGGACCAGAGGATCTGAGGCCAACGTCCTGACTTTC.

The chain couples TRBV29-1 to TRBJ1-1; a weak D match, TRBD1 (6 bases). Germline assignment: CDR1 SQVTM and CDR2 ANQGSEA. Trimming shortened V by 8 bases and J by 0 bases, and 10 bases separated the two germline ends. The length of the CDR3 is 12 residues. In nucleotides, the CDR3 is TGCAGCCAGGACAGTCTGAACACTGAAGCTTTCTTT. Its translation is CSQDSLNTEAFF.

The chain recombines TRBV20-1 with TRBJ2-3; D is perhaps TRBD1 or TRBD2 (5 bases each). Germline CDR1 reads DFQATT; CDR2 reads SNEGSKA (reference sequence). Trimming took off 8 bases at V and 2 bases at J, with 14 bases between the two ends. CDR3 size: 13 residues. CDR3 DNA: TGCAGTCTCCTCCGGGGACCCACAGATACGCAGTATTTT. It yields the protein CSLLRGPTDTQYF.

This clonotype was seen a handful of times. Compared with germline, one end of the junction differs, possibly owing to a read error. The chain uses TRBV11-2 and TRBJ2-7, with D uncertain. The CDR3 sequence is 16 residues long. From germline, CDR1 is SGHAT and CDR2 FQNNGV. CDR3 protein: CASSPYAGPSSYEQYF. The CDR3 nucleotides are TGCGCCAGCAGCCCCTACGCAGGCCCGAGCTCCTACGAGCAGTACTTC.

The genes are TRBV7-9 and TRBJ1-1, with TRBD1 as a possible D gene (5 bases). The CDR3 consists of 15 residues. CDR1 is SEHNR and CDR2 is FQNEAQ in the germline V gene (reference sequence). V dropped 1 base and J dropped 4 bases, with 13 bases sitting between them. CDR3 nucleotide sequence: TGTGCCAGCAGCTTAGAAGGGGTGGGGATCACTGAAGCTTTCTTT. Translated, it gives CASSLEGVGITEAFF.

The V gene is TRBV2, the J gene TRBJ1-1; no definite D call. Trimming pared 11 bases from V and 0 bases from J, leaving 10 bases between. The CDR3 extends over 12 amino acids. Looked up from germline, CDR1 is SNHLY and CDR2 is FYNNEI. In DNA form, the CDR3 reads TGTGCCTGCCAGAGGTTGAACACTGAAGCTTTCTTT. This encodes CACQRLNTEAFF.

In its sample, this clonotype was seen a few times. The rearrangement joins TRBV12-3 or TRBV12-4 to TRBJ2-5; D not resolved. V lost 5 bases to trimming and J lost 5 bases, with 12 bases between them. The CDR3 is 13 residues long. CDR3 loop: CASSPDLVETQYF. In DNA, the CDR3 is TGTGCCAGCAGTCCCGACCTCGTTGAGACCCAGTACTTC.

This clonotype was found a few times. The chain couples TRBV20-1 to TRBJ2-7; the match to TRBD2 covers 9 bases. Per the germline V gene, CDR1 is DFQATT and CDR2 is SNEGSKA (reference sequence). This CDR3 spans 14 amino acids. The trim removed 4 bases at V and 0 bases at J, leaving 4 bases unmatched. DNA for the CDR3: TGCAGTGCTACCGCTAGCGGGACCTCCTACGAGCAGTACTTC. This sequence encodes CSATASGTSYEQYF.

This clonotype has at least ten counts. The CDR3 sequence is CASRGAGELFF. DNA for the CDR3: TGTGCCAGCAGGGGAGCCGGGGAGCTGTTTTTT. The V gene is TRBV27, the J gene TRBJ2-2; possible D gene TRBD2, 5 bases. Germline V lookup: CDR1 MNHEY, CDR2 SMNVEV (reference sequence). The CDR3 runs 11 residues. Between the trimmed V and J ends, which lost 6 bases and 6 bases, there was a span of 5 bases.

The chain employs TRBV9 and TRBJ2-2; D is perhaps TRBD1 or TRBD2 (5 bases each). The CDR3 covers 17 residues. CDR1 and CDR2 from the germline V gene are SGDLS and YYNGEE. Trimming stripped 6 bases from V and 1 base from J, with 19 bases between. The CDR3 is CASTSRLGEGNTGELFF. The CDR3 region has the DNA TGTGCCAGCACCAGCAGACTGGGGGAAGGGAACACCGGGGAGCTGTTTTTT.

The sample holds many counts of this clonotype. V gene TRBV3-1 combines with J gene TRBJ1-2; maybe TRBD1 (5 bases). There are 15 residues in the CDR3. Germline CDR1 is LGHDT and CDR2 is YNNKEL (reference sequence). V was clipped by 4 bases and J by 2 bases, with 14 bases between them. The CDR3 region has the DNA TGTGCCAGCAGCCCGAACCTCGGGGCCAACTATGGCTACACCTTC. It specifies CASSPNLGANYGYTF.

This clonotype was recorded a few times. The genes are TRBV6-1 and TRBJ1-1, with D possibly TRBD1 on 5 matching bases. This CDR3 spans 12 amino acids. Per the germline V gene, CDR1 is MNHNS and CDR2 is SASEGT. Trimming left V 3 bases short and J 6 bases short, with 8 bases between. The CDR3 region is CASSEWGAEAFF. CDR3 nucleotides: TGTGCCAGCAGTGAGTGGGGGGCTGAAGCTTTCTTT.